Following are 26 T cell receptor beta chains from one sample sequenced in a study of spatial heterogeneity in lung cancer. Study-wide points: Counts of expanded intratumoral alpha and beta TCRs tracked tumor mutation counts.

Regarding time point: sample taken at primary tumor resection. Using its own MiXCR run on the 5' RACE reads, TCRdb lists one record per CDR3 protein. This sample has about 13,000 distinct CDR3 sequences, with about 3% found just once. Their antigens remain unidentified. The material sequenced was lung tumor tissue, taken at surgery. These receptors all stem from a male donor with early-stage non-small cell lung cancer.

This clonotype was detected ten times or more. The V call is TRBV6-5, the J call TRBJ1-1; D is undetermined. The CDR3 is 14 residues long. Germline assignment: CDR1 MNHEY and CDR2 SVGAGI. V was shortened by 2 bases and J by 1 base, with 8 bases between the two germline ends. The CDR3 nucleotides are TGTGCCAGCAGTTACAGACCGAGGAACACTGAAGCTTTCTTT. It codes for CASSYRPRNTEAFF.

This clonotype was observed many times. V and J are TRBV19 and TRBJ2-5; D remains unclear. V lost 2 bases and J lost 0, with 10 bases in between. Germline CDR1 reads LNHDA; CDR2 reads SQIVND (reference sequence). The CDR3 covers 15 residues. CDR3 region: CASSISISYQETQYF. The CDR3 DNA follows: TGTGCCAGTAGTATATCCATCAGTTACCAAGAGACCCAGTACTTC.

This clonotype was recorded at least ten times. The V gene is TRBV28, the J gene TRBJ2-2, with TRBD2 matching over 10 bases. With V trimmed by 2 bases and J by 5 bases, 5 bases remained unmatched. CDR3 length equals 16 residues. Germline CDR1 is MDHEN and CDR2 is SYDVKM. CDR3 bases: TGTGCCAGCAGTTTAAGGCTAGCGGGGGTGACCGGGGAGCTGTTTTTT. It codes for CASSLRLAGVTGELFF.

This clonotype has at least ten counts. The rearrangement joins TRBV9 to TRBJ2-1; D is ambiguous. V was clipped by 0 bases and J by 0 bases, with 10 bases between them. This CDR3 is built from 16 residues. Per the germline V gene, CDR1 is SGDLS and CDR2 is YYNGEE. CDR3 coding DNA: TGTGCCAGCAGCGTAGAGGTCGAGAGCTCCTACAATGAGCAGTTCTTC. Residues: CASSVEVESSYNEQFF. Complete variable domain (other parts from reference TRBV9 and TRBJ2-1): DSGVTQTPKHLITATGQRVTLRCSPRSGDLSVYWYQQSLDQGLQFLIQYYNGEERAKGNILERFSAQQFPDLHSELNLSSLELGDSALYFCASSVEVESSYNEQFFGPGTRLTVL.

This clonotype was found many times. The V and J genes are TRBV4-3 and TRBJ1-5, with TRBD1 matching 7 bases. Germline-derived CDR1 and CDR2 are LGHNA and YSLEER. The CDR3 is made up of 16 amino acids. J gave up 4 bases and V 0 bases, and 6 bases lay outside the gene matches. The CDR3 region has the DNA TGCGCCAGCAGCCAAGATGCGACAGGGCGTAATCAGCCCCAGCATTTT. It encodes CASSQDATGRNQPQHF.

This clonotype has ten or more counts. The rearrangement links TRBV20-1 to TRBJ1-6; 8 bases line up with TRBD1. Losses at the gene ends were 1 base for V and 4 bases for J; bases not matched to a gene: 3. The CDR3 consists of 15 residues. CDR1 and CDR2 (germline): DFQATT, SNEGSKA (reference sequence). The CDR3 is CSARGTGFYNSPLHF. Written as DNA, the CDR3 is TGCAGTGCTAGAGGGACAGGGTTTTATAATTCACCCCTCCACTTT.

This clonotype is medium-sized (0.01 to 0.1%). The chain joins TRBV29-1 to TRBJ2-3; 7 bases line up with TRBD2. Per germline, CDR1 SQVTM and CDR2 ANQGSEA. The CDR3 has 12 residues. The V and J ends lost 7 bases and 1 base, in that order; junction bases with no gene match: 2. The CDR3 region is CSGSGGTDTQYF. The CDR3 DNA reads TGCAGCGGGAGCGGGGGCACAGATACGCAGTATTTT.

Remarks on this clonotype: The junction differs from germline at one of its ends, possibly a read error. The CDR3: CASSQVPTGNYGDTF. The CDR3, as DNA: TGCGCCAGCAGCCAAGTCCCGACAGGGAACTATGGCGACACCTTC. The chain combines TRBV4-3 with TRBJ1-2; 7 bases are shared with TRBD1. CDR1 is LGHNA, CDR2 YSLEER, per germline. CDR3 length: 15 residues.

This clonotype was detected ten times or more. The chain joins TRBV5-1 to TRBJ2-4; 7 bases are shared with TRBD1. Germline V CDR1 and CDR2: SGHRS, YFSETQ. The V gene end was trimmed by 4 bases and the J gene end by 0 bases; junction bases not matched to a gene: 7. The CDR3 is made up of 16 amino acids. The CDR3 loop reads CASSPGQTLAKNIQYF. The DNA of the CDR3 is TGCGCCAGCAGCCCGGGACAGACACTAGCCAAAAACATTCAGTACTTC.

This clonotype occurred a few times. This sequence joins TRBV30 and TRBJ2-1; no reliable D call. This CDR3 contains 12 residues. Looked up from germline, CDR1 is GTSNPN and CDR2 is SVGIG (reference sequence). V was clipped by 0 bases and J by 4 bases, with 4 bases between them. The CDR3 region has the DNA TGTGCCTGGAGTGTGGGGTACAATGAGCAGTTCTTC. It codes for CAWSVGYNEQFF.

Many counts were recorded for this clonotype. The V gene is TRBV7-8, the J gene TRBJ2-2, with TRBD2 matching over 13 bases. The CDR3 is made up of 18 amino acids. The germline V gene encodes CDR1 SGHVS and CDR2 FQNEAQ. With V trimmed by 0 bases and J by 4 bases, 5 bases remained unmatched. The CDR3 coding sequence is TGTGCCAGCAGCTTAGCGGGACTAGCGGGGAGGGGCACCGGGGAGCTGTTTTTT. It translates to CASSLAGLAGRGTGELFF.

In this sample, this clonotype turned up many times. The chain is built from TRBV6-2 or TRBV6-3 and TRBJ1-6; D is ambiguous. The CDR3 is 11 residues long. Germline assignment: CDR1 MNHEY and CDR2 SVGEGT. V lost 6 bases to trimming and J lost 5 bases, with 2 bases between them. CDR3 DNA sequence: TGTGCCAGCAGAAATAATTCACCCCTCCACTTT. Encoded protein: CASRNNSPLHF.

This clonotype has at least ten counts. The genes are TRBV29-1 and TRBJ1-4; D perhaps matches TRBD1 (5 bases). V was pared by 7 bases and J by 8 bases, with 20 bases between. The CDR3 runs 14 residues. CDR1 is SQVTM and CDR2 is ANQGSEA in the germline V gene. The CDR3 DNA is TGCAGCGCCCGGGGTGATTCAGGGAGGGAAAAACTGTTTTTT. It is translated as CSARGDSGREKLFF.

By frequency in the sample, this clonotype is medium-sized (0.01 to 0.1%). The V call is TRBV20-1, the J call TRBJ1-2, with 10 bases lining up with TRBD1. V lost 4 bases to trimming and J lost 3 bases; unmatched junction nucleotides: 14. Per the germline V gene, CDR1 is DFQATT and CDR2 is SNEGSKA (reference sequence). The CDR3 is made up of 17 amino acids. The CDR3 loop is CSAMTGGDPPPYYGYTF. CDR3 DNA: TGCAGTGCTATGACAGGGGGCGATCCCCCACCTTACTATGGCTACACCTTC.

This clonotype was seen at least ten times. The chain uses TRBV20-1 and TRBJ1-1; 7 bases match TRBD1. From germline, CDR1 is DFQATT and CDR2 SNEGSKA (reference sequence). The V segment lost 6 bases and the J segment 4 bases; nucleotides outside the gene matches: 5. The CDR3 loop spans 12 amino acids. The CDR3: CSALQGLTEAFF. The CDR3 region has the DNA TGCAGTGCCCTACAGGGGCTCACTGAAGCTTTCTTT.

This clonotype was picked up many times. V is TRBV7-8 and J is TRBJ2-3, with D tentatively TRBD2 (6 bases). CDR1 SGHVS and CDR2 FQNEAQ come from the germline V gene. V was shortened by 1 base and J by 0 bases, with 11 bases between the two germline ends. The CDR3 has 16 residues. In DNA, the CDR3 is TGTGCCAGCAGCTTAGGGCTCGGGGGTAGCACAGATACGCAGTATTTT. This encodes CASSLGLGGSTDTQYF.

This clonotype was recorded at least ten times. The DNA of the CDR3 is TGCAGTGCTAGAGATCGATCGACGACAGCAACTAATGAAAAACTGTTTTTT. It translates to CSARDRSTTATNEKLFF. This chain joins TRBV20-1 and TRBJ1-4; D might be TRBD1 (5 bases). V shed 0 bases and J shed 0 bases, with 14 bases lying between them. The CDR3 runs to 17 residues. Germline lookup yields CDR1 DFQATT and CDR2 SNEGSKA (reference sequence).

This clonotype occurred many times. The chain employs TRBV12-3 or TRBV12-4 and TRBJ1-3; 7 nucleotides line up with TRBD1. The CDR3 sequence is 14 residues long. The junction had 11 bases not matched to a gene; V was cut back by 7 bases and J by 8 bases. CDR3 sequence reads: CASTSTGWQHTIYF. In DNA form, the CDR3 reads TGTGCCAGCACCTCGACAGGGTGGCAACACACCATATATTTT.

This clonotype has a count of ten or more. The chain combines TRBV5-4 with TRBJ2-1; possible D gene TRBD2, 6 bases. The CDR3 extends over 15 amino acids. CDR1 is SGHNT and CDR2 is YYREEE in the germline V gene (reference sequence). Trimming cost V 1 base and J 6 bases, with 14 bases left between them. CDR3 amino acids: CASSLPGGTINEQFF. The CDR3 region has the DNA TGTGCCAGCAGCTTGCCCGGGGGTACAATCAATGAGCAGTTCTTC.

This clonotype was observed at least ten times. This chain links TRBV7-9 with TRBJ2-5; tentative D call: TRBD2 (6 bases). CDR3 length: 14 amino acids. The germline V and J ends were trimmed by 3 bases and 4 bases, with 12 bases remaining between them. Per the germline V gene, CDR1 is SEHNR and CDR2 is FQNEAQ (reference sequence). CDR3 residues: CASSFAVGGETQYF. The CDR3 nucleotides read TGTGCCAGCAGCTTCGCGGTGGGGGGAGAGACCCAGTACTTC.

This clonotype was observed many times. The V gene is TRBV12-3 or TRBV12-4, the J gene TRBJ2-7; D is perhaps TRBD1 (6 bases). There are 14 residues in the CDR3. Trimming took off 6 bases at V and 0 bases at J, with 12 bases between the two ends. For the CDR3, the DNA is TGTGCCAGCAGGACCGGGACACTCTCCTACGAGCAGTACTTC. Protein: CASRTGTLSYEQYF.

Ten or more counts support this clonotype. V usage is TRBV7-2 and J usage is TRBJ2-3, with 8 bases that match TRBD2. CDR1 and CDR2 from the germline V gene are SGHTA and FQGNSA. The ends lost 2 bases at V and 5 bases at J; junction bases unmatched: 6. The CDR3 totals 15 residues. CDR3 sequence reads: CASSLPGGLGDTQYF. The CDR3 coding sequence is TGTGCCAGCAGCTTACCGGGGGGGCTGGGAGATACGCAGTATTTT.

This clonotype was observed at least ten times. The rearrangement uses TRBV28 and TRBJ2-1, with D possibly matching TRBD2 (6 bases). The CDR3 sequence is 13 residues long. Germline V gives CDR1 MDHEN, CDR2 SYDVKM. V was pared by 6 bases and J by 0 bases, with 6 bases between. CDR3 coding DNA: TGTGCCAGCAGGGGAGGCTCCTACAATGAGCAGTTCTTC. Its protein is CASRGGSYNEQFF.

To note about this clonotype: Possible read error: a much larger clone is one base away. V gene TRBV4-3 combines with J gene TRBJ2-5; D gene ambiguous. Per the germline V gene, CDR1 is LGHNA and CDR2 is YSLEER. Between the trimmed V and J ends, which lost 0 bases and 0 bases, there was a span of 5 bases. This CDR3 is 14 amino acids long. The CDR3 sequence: CASSQDSDQETQYF. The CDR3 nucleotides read TGCGCCAGCAGCCAAGACAGCGACCAAGAGACCCAGTACTTC.

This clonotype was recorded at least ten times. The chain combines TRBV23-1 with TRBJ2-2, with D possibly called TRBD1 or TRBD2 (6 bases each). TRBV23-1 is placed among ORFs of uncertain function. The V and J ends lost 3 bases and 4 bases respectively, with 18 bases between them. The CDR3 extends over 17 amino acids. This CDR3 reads CASSHPAGGPGTGELFF. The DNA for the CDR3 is TGCGCCAGCAGTCACCCCGCTGGGGGGCCGGGCACCGGGGAGCTGTTTTTT.

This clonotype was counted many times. CDR3 coding DNA: TGTGCCAGCAGTGATATACTAGCGAATTACAATGAGCAGTTCTTC. This encodes CASSDILANYNEQFF. V is TRBV2 and J is TRBJ2-1; 7 bases agree with TRBD2. CDR1 is SNHLY and CDR2 is FYNNEI in the germline V gene. The ends lost 3 bases at V and 4 bases at J; junction bases unmatched: 6. The CDR3 runs to 15 residues.